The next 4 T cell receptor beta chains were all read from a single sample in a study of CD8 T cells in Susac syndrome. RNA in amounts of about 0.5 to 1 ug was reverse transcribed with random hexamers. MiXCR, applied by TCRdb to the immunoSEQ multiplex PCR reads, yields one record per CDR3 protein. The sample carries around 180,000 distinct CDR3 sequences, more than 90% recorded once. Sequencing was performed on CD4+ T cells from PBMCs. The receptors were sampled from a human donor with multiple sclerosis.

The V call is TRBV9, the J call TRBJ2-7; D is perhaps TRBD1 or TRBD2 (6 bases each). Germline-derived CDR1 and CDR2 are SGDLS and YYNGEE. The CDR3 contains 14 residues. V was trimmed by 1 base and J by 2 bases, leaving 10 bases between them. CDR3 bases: TGTGCCAGCAGCGTAACGGGGGCCGCCTACGAGCAGTACTTC. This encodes CASSVTGAAYEQYF.

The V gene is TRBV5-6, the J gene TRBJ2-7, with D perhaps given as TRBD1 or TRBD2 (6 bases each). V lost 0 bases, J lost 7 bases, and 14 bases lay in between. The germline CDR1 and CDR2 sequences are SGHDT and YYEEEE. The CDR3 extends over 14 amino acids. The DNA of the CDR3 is TGTGCCAGCAGCTTGGCGGGGGCGACGGGAGAGCAGTACTTC. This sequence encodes CASSLAGATGEQYF.

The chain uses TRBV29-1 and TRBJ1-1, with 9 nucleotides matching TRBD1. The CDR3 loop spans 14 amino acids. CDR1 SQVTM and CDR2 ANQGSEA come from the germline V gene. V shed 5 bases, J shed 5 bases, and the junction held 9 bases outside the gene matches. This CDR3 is CSVRPWTGVTEAFF. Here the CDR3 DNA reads TGCAGCGTTCGACCTTGGACAGGGGTGACTGAAGCTTTCTTT.

CDR3 sequence: CASGFGQSSYEQYF. The CDR3 coding sequence is TGTGCCAGCGGATTCGGACAGAGCTCCTACGAGCAGTACTTC. The V and J genes are TRBV5-6 and TRBJ2-7; possible D gene TRBD1, 6 bases. Germline V gene lookup returns CDR1 SGHDT and CDR2 YYEEEE. The CDR3 contains 14 residues. The germline V and J ends were trimmed by 7 bases and 0 bases, with 14 bases remaining between them.